This record covers a single T cell receptor beta chain. Its antigen is as yet unknown. Sorted-subset replicate PCRs used 150 to 200 ng DNA, about 30,000 T cell genomes. The data were produced by immunoSEQ multiplex PCR, yet TCRdb's version contains in-frame clones alone and is incomplete. The data contain a few million clones, approximately 95% of them singletons. Each donor was a Caucasian adult residing in Nashville, Tennessee. The sample is drawn from a study of shared clonotypes between healthy human individuals. Study findings and constraints: The study generally estimated greater richness for naive than memory subsets.

Trimming pared 2 bases from V and 0 bases from J, leaving 11 bases between. The CDR3 sequence is 15 residues long. CDR1 and CDR2 (germline): SGHKS, YYEKEE (reference sequence). This sequence originates from a man in his late teens or twenties in good health. The J gene is TRBJ1-1, the V gene TRBV5-5; D unclear. The sequenced material came from naive CD4+ T cells sorted from blood. Subset noted: CD45RA+ positively selected. For the CDR3, the DNA is TGTGCCAGCAGCTTAGACGGCCCCATGAACACTGAAGCTTTCTTT. Protein product: CASSLDGPMNTEAFF.